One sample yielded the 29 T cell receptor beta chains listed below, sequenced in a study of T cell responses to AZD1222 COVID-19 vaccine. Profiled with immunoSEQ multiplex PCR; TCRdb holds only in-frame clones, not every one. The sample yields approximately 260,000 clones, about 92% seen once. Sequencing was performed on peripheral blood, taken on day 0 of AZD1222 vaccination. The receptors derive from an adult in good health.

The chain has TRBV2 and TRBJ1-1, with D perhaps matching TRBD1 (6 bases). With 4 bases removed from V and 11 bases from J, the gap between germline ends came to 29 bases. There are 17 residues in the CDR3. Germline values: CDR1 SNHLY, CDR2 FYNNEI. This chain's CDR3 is CASSVNTFDRPSSGAFF. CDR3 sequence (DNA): TGTGCCAGCAGTGTTAACACCTTCGACAGGCCATCGTCGGGGGCTTTCTTT. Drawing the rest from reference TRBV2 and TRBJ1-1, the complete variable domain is EPEVTQTPSHQVTQMGQEVILRCVPISNHLYFYWYRQILGQKVEFLVSFYNNEISEKSEIFDDQFSVERPDGSNFTLKIRSTKLEDSAMYFCASSVNTFDRPSSGAFFGQGTRLTVV.

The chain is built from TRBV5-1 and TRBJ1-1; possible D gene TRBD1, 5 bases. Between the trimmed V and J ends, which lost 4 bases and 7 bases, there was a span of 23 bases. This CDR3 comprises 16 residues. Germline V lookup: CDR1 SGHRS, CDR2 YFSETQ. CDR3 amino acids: CASSPPSAGRGGEAFF. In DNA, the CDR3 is TGCGCCAGCAGCCCCCCCTCCGCAGGCCGTGGGGGTGAAGCTTTCTTT.

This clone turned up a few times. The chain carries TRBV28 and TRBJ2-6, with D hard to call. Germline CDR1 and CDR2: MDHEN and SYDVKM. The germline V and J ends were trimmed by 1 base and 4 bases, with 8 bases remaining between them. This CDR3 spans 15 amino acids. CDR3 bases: TGTGCCAGCAGTTTATCGGGTGAGGGGGCCAACGTCCTGACTTTC. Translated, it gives CASSLSGEGANVLTF.

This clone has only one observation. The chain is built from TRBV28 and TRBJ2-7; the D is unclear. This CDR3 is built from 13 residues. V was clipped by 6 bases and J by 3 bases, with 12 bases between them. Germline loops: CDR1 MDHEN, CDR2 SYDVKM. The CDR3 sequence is CASRGDTDYEQYF. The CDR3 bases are TGTGCCAGCAGAGGTGACACAGACTACGAGCAGTACTTC.

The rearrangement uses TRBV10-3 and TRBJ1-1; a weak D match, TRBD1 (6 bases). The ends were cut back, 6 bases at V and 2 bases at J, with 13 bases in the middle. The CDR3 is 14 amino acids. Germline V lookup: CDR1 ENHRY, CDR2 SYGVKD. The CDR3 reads CAIRSGTLNTEAFF. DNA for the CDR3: TGTGCCATCAGATCCGGGACACTTAACACTGAAGCTTTCTTT.

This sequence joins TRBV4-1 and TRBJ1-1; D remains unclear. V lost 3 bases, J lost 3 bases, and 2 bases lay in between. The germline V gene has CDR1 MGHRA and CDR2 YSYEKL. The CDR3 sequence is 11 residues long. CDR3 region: CASSHDTEAFF. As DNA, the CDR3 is TGCGCCAGCAGCCATGACACTGAAGCTTTCTTT.

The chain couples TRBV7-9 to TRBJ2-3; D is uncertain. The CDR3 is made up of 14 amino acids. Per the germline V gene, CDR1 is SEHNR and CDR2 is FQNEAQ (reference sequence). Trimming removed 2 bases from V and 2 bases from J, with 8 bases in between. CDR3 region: CASSLMSATDTQYF. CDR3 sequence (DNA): TGTGCCAGCAGCTTAATGTCAGCCACAGATACGCAGTATTTT. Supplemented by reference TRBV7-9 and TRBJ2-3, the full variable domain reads DTGVSQNPRHKITKRGQNVTFRCDPISEHNRLYWYRQTLGQGPEFLTYFQNEAQLEKSRLLSDRFSAERPKGSFSTLEIQRTEQGDSAMYLCASSLMSATDTQYFGPGTRLTVL.

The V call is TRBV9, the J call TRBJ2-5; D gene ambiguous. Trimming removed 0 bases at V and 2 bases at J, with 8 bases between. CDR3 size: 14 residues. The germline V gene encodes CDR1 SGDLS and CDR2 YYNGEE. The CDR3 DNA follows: TGTGCCAGCAGCGTAGCAGAATCGCAAGAGACCCAGTACTTC. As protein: CASSVAESQETQYF.

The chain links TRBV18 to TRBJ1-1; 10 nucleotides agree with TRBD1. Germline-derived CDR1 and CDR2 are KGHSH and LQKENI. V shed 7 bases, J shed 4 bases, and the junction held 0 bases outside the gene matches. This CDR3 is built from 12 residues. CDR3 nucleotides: TGTGCCAGCTGGACAGGGGGCACTGAAGCTTTCTTT. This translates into CASWTGGTEAFF.

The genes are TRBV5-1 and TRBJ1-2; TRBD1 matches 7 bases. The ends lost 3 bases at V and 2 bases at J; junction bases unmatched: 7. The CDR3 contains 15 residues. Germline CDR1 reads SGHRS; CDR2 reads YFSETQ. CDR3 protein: CASSSPDRANYGYTF. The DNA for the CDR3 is TGCGCCAGCAGCTCACCAGACAGGGCCAACTATGGCTACACCTTC.

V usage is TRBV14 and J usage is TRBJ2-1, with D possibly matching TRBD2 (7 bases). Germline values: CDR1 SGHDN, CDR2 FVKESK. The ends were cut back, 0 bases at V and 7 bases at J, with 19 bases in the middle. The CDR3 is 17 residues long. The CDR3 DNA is TGTGCCAGCAGCCAAGATTGGGGCCGAGGGGGGGAGAATGAGCAGTTCTTC. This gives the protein CASSQDWGRGGENEQFF.

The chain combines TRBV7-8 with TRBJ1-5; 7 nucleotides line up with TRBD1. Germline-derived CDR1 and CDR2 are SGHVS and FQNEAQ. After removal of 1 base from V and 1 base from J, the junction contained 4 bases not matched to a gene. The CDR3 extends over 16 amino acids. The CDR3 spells CASSLVEGASNQPQHF. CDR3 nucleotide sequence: TGTGCCAGCAGCTTAGTCGAGGGGGCGAGCAATCAGCCCCAGCATTTT.

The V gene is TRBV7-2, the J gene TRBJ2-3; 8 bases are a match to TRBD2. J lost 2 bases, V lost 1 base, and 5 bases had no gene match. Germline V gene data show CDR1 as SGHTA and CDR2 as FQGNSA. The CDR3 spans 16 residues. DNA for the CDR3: TGTGCCAGCAGCTTAGGTAGTAGCGGGACCACAGATACGCAGTATTTT. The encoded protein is CASSLGSSGTTDTQYF.

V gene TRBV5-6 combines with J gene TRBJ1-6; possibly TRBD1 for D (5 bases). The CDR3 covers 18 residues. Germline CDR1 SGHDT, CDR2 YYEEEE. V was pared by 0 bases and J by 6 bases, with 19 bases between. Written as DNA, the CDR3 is TGTGCCAGCAGCTTGGGAGTTGGGACCACCAGAATTAATTCACCCCTCCACTTT. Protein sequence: CASSLGVGTTRINSPLHF.

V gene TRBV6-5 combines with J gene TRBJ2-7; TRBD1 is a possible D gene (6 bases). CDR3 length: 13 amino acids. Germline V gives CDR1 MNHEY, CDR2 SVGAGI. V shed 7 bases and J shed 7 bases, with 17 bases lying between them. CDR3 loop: CASTQQGTGEQYF. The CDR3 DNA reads TGTGCCAGCACACAACAGGGTACGGGGGAGCAGTACTTC.

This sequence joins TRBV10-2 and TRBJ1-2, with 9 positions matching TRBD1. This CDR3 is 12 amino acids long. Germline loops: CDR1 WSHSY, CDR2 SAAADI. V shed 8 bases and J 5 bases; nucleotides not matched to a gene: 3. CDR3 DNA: TGCGCCAGCGGACAGGGGATTTATGGCTACACCTTC. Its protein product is CASGQGIYGYTF.

DNA of the CDR3: TGTGCCAGCAGTTACTCGTGGCGGGAAGAAAATTACGAGCAGTACTTC. This codes for CASSYSWREENYEQYF. The rearrangement links TRBV6-5 to TRBJ2-7; tentative D call: TRBD2 (6 bases). The CDR3 length is 16 residues. The V end lost 0 bases, the J end lost 4 bases, and 16 bases lay between the germline ends. Germline V gene sequence: CDR1 MNHEY, CDR2 SVGAGI.

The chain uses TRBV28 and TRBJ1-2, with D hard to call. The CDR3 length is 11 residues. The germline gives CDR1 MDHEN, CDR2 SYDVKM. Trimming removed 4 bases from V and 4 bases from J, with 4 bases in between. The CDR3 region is CASSYPYGYTF. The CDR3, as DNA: TGTGCCAGCAGTTACCCCTATGGCTACACCTTC.

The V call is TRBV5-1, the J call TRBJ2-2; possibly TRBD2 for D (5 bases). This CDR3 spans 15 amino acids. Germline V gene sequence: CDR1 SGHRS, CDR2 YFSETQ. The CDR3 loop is CATTPGSLDTGELFF. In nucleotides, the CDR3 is TGCGCGACCACCCCGGGGTCCCTGGACACCGGGGAGCTGTTTTTT.

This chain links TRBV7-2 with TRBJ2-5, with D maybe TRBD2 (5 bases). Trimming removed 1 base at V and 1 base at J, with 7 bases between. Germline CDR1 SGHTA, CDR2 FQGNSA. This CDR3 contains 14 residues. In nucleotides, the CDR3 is TGTGCCAGCAGCTTAGGCCTAGCCCAAGAGACCCAGTACTTC. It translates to CASSLGLAQETQYF.

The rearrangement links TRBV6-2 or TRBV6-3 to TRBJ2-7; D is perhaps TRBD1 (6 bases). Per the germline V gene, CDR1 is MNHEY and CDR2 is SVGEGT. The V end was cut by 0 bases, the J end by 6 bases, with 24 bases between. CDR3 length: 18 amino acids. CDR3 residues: CASSYSVLVGQLSFEQYF. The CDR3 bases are TGTGCCAGCAGTTACTCGGTCTTGGTTGGACAGCTCTCTTTCGAGCAGTACTTC.

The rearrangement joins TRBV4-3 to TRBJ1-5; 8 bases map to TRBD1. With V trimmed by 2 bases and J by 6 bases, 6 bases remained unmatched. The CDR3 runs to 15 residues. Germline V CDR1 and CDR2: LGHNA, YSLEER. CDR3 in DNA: TGCGCCAGCAGCCAAAGGACAGGGTCAGGTCAGCCCCAGCATTTT. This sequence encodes CASSQRTGSGQPQHF.

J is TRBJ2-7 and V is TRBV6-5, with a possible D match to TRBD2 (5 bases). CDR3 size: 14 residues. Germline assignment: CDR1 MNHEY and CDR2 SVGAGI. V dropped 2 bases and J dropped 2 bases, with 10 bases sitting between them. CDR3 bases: TGTGCCAGCAGTTACAATAGCGTTCCCTACGAGCAGTACTTC. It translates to CASSYNSVPYEQYF.

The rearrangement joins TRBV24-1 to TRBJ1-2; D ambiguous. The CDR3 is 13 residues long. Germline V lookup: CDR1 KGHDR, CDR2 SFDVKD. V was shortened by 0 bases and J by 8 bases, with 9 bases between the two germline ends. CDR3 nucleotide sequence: TGTGCCACCAGTGATTTGGCCAGTAGGGGCTACACCTTC. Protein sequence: CATSDLASRGYTF.

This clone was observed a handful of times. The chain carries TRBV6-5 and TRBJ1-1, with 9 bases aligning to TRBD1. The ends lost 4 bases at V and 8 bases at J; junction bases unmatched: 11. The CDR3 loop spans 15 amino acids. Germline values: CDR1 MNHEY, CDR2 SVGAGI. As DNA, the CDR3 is TGTGCCAGCAGTTCCCTAGGACAGGGGAGGATGGAAGCTTTCTTT. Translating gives CASSSLGQGRMEAFF.

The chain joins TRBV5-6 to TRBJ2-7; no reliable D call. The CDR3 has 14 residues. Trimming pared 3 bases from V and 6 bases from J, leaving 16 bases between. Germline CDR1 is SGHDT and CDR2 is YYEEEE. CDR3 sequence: CASSYPMVSGEQYF. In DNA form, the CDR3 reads TGTGCCAGCAGCTACCCCATGGTGTCCGGCGAGCAGTACTTC.

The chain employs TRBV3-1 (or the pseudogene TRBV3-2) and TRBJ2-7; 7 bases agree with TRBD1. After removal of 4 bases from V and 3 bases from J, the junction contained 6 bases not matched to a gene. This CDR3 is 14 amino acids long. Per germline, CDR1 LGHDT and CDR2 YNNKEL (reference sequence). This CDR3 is CASSRQGDSYEQYF. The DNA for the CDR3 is TGTGCCAGCAGCCGCCAGGGGGATAGCTACGAGCAGTACTTC.

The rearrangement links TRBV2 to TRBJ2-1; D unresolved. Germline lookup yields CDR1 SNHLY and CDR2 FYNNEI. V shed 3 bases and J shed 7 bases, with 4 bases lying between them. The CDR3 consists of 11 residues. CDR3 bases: TGTGCCAGCAGTGATTGGAATGAGCAGTTCTTC. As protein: CASSDWNEQFF.

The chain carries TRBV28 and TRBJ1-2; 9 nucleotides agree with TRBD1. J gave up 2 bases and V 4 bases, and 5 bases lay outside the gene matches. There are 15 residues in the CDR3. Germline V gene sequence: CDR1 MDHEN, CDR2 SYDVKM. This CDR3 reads CASSSPGQGNYGYTF. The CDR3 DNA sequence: TGTGCCAGCAGTTCGCCGGGACAGGGAAACTATGGCTACACCTTC.